These 2 T cell receptor beta chains originate from one sample sequenced in a study of CD8 T cells in ankylosing spondylitis. TCRdb recomputed calls from the 5' RACE reads with MiXCR, one row per CDR3 protein. The repertoire includes fewer than 550,000 distinct CDR3 sequences, about 5.4% of them detected once, and approximately 4% sits in the top ten. Antigens of these TCRs are unknown. Study-level findings and limits: There was a TCR beta motif, made of several highly homologous variants, that appeared characteristic of ankylosing spondylitis blood.

The sample was blood, either unsorted or a sorted T cell fraction (not recorded which). The receptors here all came from a male donor with ankylosing spondylitis.

This clonotype showed up many times. V and J are TRBV12-3 or TRBV12-4 and TRBJ2-3; 15 bases match TRBD2. This CDR3 is built from 17 residues. Trimming at V came to 5 bases and at J to 2 bases, leaving 5 bases not matched to a gene. The CDR3: CASSTGLAGGFTDTQYF. As DNA, the CDR3 is TGTGCCAGCAGTACAGGACTAGCGGGAGGGTTCACAGATACGCAGTATTTT.

This clonotype was seen ten or more times. The CDR3 region has the DNA TGTGCCAGCAGCGTAGCGGCGGGGGGGGCTTACAATGAGCAGTTCTTC. This encodes CASSVAAGGAYNEQFF. This chain links TRBV9 with TRBJ2-1, with 9 nucleotides matching TRBD2. The CDR3 consists of 16 residues. The V and J ends lost 0 bases and 4 bases, in that order; junction bases with no gene match: 5. Per germline, CDR1 SGDLS and CDR2 YYNGEE.